The sequence of this T cell receptor beta chain was determined in a study of graft-versus-host responses after intestinal transplantation. Generated by immunoSEQ multiplex PCR, the TCRdb table keeps only in-frame clones and is missing some. The repertoire holds 80,000 to 95,000 clones, with 93% as singletons. In the case of this clone: Its antigen is unidentified.

Germline loops: CDR1 MGHDK, CDR2 SYGVNS. After removal of 5 bases from V and 7 bases from J, the junction contained 5 bases not matched to a gene. The CDR3 runs to 14 residues. This chain joins TRBV25-1 and TRBJ2-1; TRBD1 matches at 10 bases. The source was unstimulated CD8+ T cells sorted from spleen or lymph node cells, collected before intestinal transplant. This sequence was found in a human donor who received an intestinal transplant. The CDR3 protein is CASSRPDRGNEQFF. CDR3 DNA: TGTGCCAGCAGTCGACCGGACAGGGGGAATGAGCAGTTCTTC.